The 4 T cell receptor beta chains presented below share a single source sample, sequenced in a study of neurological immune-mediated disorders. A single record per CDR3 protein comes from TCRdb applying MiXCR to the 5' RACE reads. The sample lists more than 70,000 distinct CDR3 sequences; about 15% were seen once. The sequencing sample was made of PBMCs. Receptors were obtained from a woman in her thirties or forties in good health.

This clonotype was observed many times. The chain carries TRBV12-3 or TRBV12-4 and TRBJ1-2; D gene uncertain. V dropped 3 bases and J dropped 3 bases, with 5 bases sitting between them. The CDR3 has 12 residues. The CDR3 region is CASSFTDYGYTF. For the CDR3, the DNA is TGTGCCAGCAGTTTTACGGACTATGGCTACACCTTC.

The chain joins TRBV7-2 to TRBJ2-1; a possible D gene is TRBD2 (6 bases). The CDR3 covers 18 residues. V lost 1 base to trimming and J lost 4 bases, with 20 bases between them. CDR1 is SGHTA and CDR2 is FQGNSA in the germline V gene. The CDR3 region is CASSLVRSSVVHYNEQFF. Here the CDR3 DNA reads TGTGCCAGCAGCTTAGTTAGATCTAGCGTGGTTCATTACAATGAGCAGTTCTTC.

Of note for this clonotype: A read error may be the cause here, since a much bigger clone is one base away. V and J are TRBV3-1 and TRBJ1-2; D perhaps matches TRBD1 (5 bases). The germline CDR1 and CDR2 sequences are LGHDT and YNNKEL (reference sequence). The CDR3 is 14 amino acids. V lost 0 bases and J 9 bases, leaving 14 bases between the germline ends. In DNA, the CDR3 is TGTGCCAGCAGCCAAGAAAGGAGTCAGGGTAGCTACACCTTC. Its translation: CASSQERSQGSYTF.

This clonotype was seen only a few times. This CDR3 reads CASSLSEGVDEQFF. In DNA form, the CDR3 reads TGTGCCAGCAGCTTATCGGAGGGGGTGGATGAGCAGTTCTTC. The V gene is TRBV7-2, the J gene TRBJ2-1; possibly TRBD1 or TRBD2 for D (6 bases each). The V end lost 2 bases, the J end lost 8 bases, and 13 bases lay between the germline ends. This CDR3 contains 14 residues. Germline values: CDR1 SGHTA, CDR2 FQGNSA.